The present TCR beta chain was sequenced within a study of monozygotic twins with inflammatory bowel disease (dated by TCRdb to the late 2010s). Regarding the study in general: In total, about 30 monozygotic twin pairs made up the full study: 19 Danish pairs, all IBD-discordant, plus nine German pairs, of which four were IBD-concordant and five were IBD-discordant. Disease-associated traits were sought mainly through comparisons between IBD patients and their genetically identical healthy co-twins within discordant pairs. Each individual had, on average, about 151 000 unique TCRalpha sequences and 181 000 unique TCRbeta sequences available for analysis.

The CDR3 runs 15 residues from the cysteine to the phenylalanine. No DNA is given. For CDR1 and CDR2, the germline V gene (reference sequence) lists MNHEY and SMNVEV. Libraries came from 5' RACE. For each TCR library, around 3,500 ng of total RNA was used. For each sample, cDNA synthesis was carried out in eight separate reactions using SMARTScribe reverse transcriptase. During cDNA synthesis, template switching introduced unique molecular identifiers that contained a 6-nucleotide sample barcode. Amplification of TCRalpha and TCRbeta cDNA involved two nested PCRs of about 15 and 9 cycles, and each PCR was followed by bead purification. Before amplification, cDNA was treated with uracil DNA-glycosylase and purified using the QIAquick PCR purification kit. The second PCR added Illumina TruSeq-compatible adapters along with sample-specific barcodes. TapeStation and Qubit were used to check library quality and concentration, and around 5.3 ng of each library was pooled. Sequencing of the pooled libraries was done on an Illumina HiSeq2500 single-index Rapid Run using custom sequencing primers and 2 x 100 bp reads. For the original study's pipeline: UMI-based consensus assembly with MiGEC version 1.2.6 was used to correct PCR and sequencing errors. V(D)J alignment, clonotype assembly and CDR3 extraction were performed with MiXCR version 2.1.1. To normalise gene usage, clonotype sharing and MAIT/NKT TCR abundance, the analysis used the top 1000, 10 000 and 20 000 clonotypes per sample. After downsampling to 27 000 UMIs, diversity was calculated as the inverse Simpson index using the vegan R package. Statistical testing used paired Mann-Whitney U tests on the discordant twin pairs and applied Benjamini-Hochberg correction for multiple testing. The reads, reprocessed by TCRdb, yield one row per CDR3 protein sequence and no DNA. The V and J calls and clone size are TCRdb's, not the authors'. This sample's listing comprises around 400,000 distinct CDR3 sequences. The leading ten clones occupy 2% to 3% of the sample.

From each donor, a roughly 2.5 ml peripheral blood sample was drawn into PAXgene tubes and stored at -80 degrees C. Without any T cell sorting, total RNA was extracted from whole blood using the PAXgene blood miRNA kit on an automated QIAcube. Peripheral blood from monozygotic twin pairs, either concordant or discordant for inflammatory bowel disease, underwent deep TCRalpha and TCRbeta repertoire profiling that used unique molecular barcoding. Smoking habits were recorded for all twin pairs, with individuals classified as current, former or never smokers. Comments on this clonotype: Which antigen it targets is not known.

Overall results and qualifications from the work: TCRbeta repertoire diversity, by inverse Simpson index, was decreased in IBD patients compared with their healthy co-twins. Because patients received different immunosuppressive treatments, the repertoires may have picked up extra background noise and variability between individuals. Compared with healthy twins, IBD patients had fewer clonotypes in common with other individuals, a difference most pronounced in patients showing signs of disease activity. No single strong signal or clonotype linked to IBD turned up in the results, so the idea that one exists was not supported. The analysis was unable to tell apart different T cell subtypes. Concordant and discordant twins showed no difference in repertoire similarity, possibly because of limited statistical power.

The chain employs TRBV27 and TRBJ2-1; TCRdb outputs TRBD1, but without DNA this stays unchecked. What was sequenced was blood. The clonotype originates from a human donor with ulcerative colitis or Crohn's disease, or a healthy co-twin of an affected twin (not recorded which). The CDR3 amino acid sequence is: CASSFPGQGRGEQFF.